The next 8 T cell receptor beta chains were all read from a single sample in a study of blood T cell repertoires in COVID-19. TCRdb keeps only in-frame clones here, not all; method: immunoSEQ multiplex PCR. The repertoire consists of 150,000 or so clones, with about 85% occurring once and the leading ten covering about 0.63%. Specimen: peripheral blood. The receptors derive from a man aged 60-69 years with COVID-19, enrolled during active disease.

The CDR3 DNA follows: TGTGCCAGTAGCCAGGGACAGGTCAACAATCAGCCCCAGCATTTT. Translation gives CASSQGQVNNQPQHF. The rearrangement links TRBV19 to TRBJ1-5, with TRBD1 matching 8 bases. V lost 6 bases to trimming and J lost 3 bases; unmatched junction nucleotides: 7. Germline CDR1 reads LNHDA; CDR2 reads SQIVND (reference sequence). CDR3 length equals 15 residues.

The V call is TRBV6-6, the J call TRBJ1-5; D is undetermined. This CDR3 comprises 15 residues. Germline V gene data show CDR1 as MNHNY and CDR2 as SVGAGI (reference sequence). The germline V and J ends were trimmed by 8 bases and 2 bases, with 16 bases remaining between them. The CDR3 sequence is CASRSHSSGNQPQHF. The CDR3 nucleotides read TGTGCCAGCCGATCTCACTCGTCGGGCAATCAGCCCCAGCATTTT.

The V and J genes are TRBV18 and TRBJ1-4, with a tentative D call TRBD1 (6 bases). The V end lost 4 bases, the J end lost 0 bases, and 15 bases lay between the germline ends. Germline loops: CDR1 KGHSH, CDR2 LQKENI. The CDR3 is made up of 17 amino acids. This chain's CDR3 is CASSRARDTATNEKLFF. As DNA, the CDR3 is TGTGCCAGCTCACGGGCCCGGGACACCGCAACTAATGAAAAACTGTTTTTT.

This chain uses TRBV7-8 with TRBJ2-3; maybe TRBD2 (5 bases). The CDR3 extends over 16 amino acids. The germline CDR1 and CDR2 sequences are SGHVS and FQNEAQ. V lost 1 base and J lost 0, with 11 bases in between. The CDR3 DNA follows: TGTGCCAGCAGCTTAGGCCCCCAGCGGAGCACAGATACGCAGTATTTT. Protein sequence: CASSLGPQRSTDTQYF. Complete variable domain (other parts from reference TRBV7-8 and TRBJ2-3): GAGVSQSPRYKVAKRGQDVALRCDPISGHVSLFWYQQALGQGPEFLTYFQNEAQLDKSGLPSDRFFAERPEGSVSTLKIQRTQQEDSAVYLCASSLGPQRSTDTQYFGPGTRLTVL.

This clone came up once. The chain recombines TRBV5-1 with TRBJ2-1; TRBD2 matches at 9 bases. With 0 bases clipped from V and 5 bases from J, the junction kept 3 bases outside the gene matches. CDR3 length: 15 residues. Germline CDR1 is SGHRS and CDR2 is YFSETQ. CDR3 coding DNA: TGCGCCAGCAGCTTGGTATTAGCGGGGGACAATGAGCAGTTCTTC. This codes for CASSLVLAGDNEQFF.

The CDR3 loop is CATSRGQRESGELFF. Written as DNA, the CDR3 is TGTGCCACCAGCAGAGGCCAGCGGGAGTCCGGGGAGCTGTTTTTT. J is TRBJ2-2 and V is TRBV15, with 8 bases aligning to TRBD2. Germline V gives CDR1 LNHNV, CDR2 YYDKDF (reference sequence). The CDR3 is made up of 15 amino acids. J gave up 6 bases and V 1 base, and 4 bases lay outside the gene matches.

The chain recombines TRBV11-3 with TRBJ1-2; D is unresolved. Trimming took off 5 bases at V and 5 bases at J, with 18 bases between the two ends. This CDR3 is 15 amino acids long. Looked up from germline, CDR1 is SGHNT and CDR2 is YENEEA. CDR3 bases: TGTGCCAGCAGCCCCACAGAAAACTTCCCGTATGGCTACACCTTC. Its protein product is CASSPTENFPYGYTF.

This chain uses TRBV11-2 with TRBJ1-2; tentative D call: TRBD1 (6 bases). V was pared by 2 bases and J by 7 bases, with 23 bases between. The CDR3 extends over 17 amino acids. CDR1 SGHAT and CDR2 FQNNGV come from the germline V gene. Written as DNA, the CDR3 is TGTGCCAGCAGCTTATTAGCCTCCTGGACAGCCCGAGGTGGCTACACCTTC. Protein product: CASSLLASWTARGGYTF. The whole variable domain, remainder taken from reference TRBV11-2 and TRBJ1-2, is EAGVAQSPRYKIIEKRQSVAFWCNPISGHATLYWYQQILGQGPKLLIQFQNNGVVDDSQLPKDRFSAERLKGVDSTLKIQPAKLEDSAVYLCASSLLASWTARGGYTFGSGTRLTVV.